Listed below are T cell receptor beta chains from one sample, sequenced in a study of T-cell memory formation after mild COVID-19. TCRdb reanalysed the 5' RACE reads using MiXCR and keeps one entry per CDR3 protein. The table includes a few hundred thousand distinct CDR3 sequences, 15% to 20% detected once. Sample: PBMCs or a T cell subset sorted from them (not recorded which). Source of these receptors: a man in his late teens or twenties who had mild COVID-19 (a few samples of this study predate the infection). Cell type and time point are not known. The CDR3 runs from the conserved cysteine through the conserved F or W. The order of the fields is D gene, clone size, J gene, V gene, CDR3 DNA, CDR3 protein. The D gene is left open where the match is weak. Only part of the rows carry a size: once, few, many, or a class if the clone is expanded.

. | many | TRBJ2-5 | TRBV4-3 | TGCGCCAGCAGCCAAGCCCCGGAAGAGACCCAGTACTTC | CASSQAPEETQYF
. | . | TRBJ2-4 | TRBV12-3/TRBV12-4 | TGTGCCAGCAGCGGGGGCTTTAGAAACATTCAGTACTTC | CASSGGFRNIQYF
TRBD2 | few | TRBJ2-5 | TRBV6-5 | TGTGCCAGCAGGACCGGGGGGGCCGGAGAGACCCAGTACTTC | CASRTGGAGETQYF
. | few | TRBJ1-1 | TRBV7-2 | TGTGCCAGCAGCTTATCGGGGGTCGCTGAAGCTTTCTTT | CASSLSGVAEAFF
TRBD1 | . | TRBJ2-5 | TRBV2 | TGTGCCAGCAGTGAGCCAGGGGGCTCCGAGACCCAGTACTTC | CASSEPGGSETQYF
. | few | TRBJ2-5 | TRBV7-2 | TGTGCCAGCAGCCCCTATACTACGGACCCGGAGACCCAGTACTTC | CASSPYTTDPETQYF
. | few | TRBJ1-2 | TRBV29-1 | TGCAGCGTTGAAGGGGTTTCAGCCACAACCCGCGGGGGCTATGGCTACACCTTC | CSVEGVSATTRGGYGYTF
TRBD2 | few | TRBJ2-3 | TRBV20-1 | TGCAGTGCTAGATGGGCGGGGGGACGCACAGATACGCAGTATTTT | CSARWAGGRTDTQYF
. | . | TRBJ2-7 | TRBV12-3/TRBV12-4 | TGTGCCAGCAGTTTCCAGGGAGTAACCTACGAGCAGTACTTC | CASSFQGVTYEQYF
TRBD2 | . | TRBJ2-7 | TRBV20-1 | TGCAGTGCCGACCCCGGGACTAGCGGCTACTACGAGCAGTACTTC | CSADPGTSGYYEQYF
TRBD1 | . | TRBJ2-7 | TRBV29-1 | TGCAGCGTTCGGACAGGGGGCTACGAGCAGTACTTC | CSVRTGGYEQYF
. | . | TRBJ1-5 | TRBV6-5 | TGTGCCAGCAGTTACGGGTACAATCAGCCCCAGCATTTT | CASSYGYNQPQHF
. | . | TRBJ2-3 | TRBV20-1 | TGCAGTGCTAGAGCCGGGACGGGCACAGATACGCAGTATTTT | CSARAGTGTDTQYF
TRBD1 | few | TRBJ2-3 | TRBV6-5 | TGTGCCAGCAAGGGACAGGGCCCGGGTACGCAGTATTTT | CASKGQGPGTQYF
. | . | TRBJ2-2 | TRBV24-1 | TGTGCCACCAGTGAAGCAGGGTACACCGGGGAGCTGTTTTTT | CATSEAGYTGELFF
TRBD1 | . | TRBJ2-2 | TRBV6-2/TRBV6-3 | TGTGCCAGCAGTTACACGGGACAGGGTTATCCCGGGGAGCTGTTTTTT | CASSYTGQGYPGELFF
. | few | TRBJ2-1 | TRBV30 | TGTGCCTGGAGTCAAAGTTTTGAGCAGTTCTTC | CAWSQSFEQFF
. | few | TRBJ2-1 | TRBV12-3/TRBV12-4 | TGTGCCAGCAGTTTGCAGCTAGTGGGCAATGAGCAGTTCTTC | CASSLQLVGNEQFF
. | few | TRBJ2-2 | TRBV5-1 | TGCGCCGGATCGACGAGGGGTACCGGGGAGCTGTTTTTT | CAGSTRGTGELFF
. | few | TRBJ2-6 | TRBV7-3 | TGTGCCAGCAGCCCCTCCATGGGTGCCAACGTCCTGACTTTC | CASSPSMGANVLTF
. | many | TRBJ2-1 | TRBV12-3/TRBV12-4 | TGTGCCAGCAGTTTAAATCCCAACTTCAATGAGCAGTTCTTC | CASSLNPNFNEQFF
. | . | TRBJ1-1 | TRBV27 | TGTGCCAGCAGTTTATTCAGTAGTGTTGGACCGAGTAACACTGAAGCTTTCTTT | CASSLFSSVGPSNTEAFF
TRBD2 | many | TRBJ2-3 | TRBV7-3 | TGTGCCAGCAGCTTAACCGGGGGGAGCACAGATACGCAGTATTTT | CASSLTGGSTDTQYF
. | few | TRBJ1-2 | TRBV2 | TGTGCCAGCAGTGAAGCGCTTGGGGGTGACGGCTACACCTTC | CASSEALGGDGYTF
. | . | TRBJ1-4 | TRBV24-1 | TGTGCCACCAGTAGTTCGTCCGGGGCTGGTGAAAAACTGTTTTTT | CATSSSSGAGEKLFF
. | many | TRBJ2-5 | TRBV2 | TGTGCCAGCAGTGGGGTCTTGGGGGTGCACCAAGAGACCCAGTACTTC | CASSGVLGVHQETQYF
TRBD1 | . | TRBJ1-2 | TRBV4-3 | TGCGCCAGCAGCCAAGAAGACTACGGGGACAGGGCTGGAGGGAATGCCTTC | CASSQEDYGDRAGGNAF
. | few | TRBJ1-5 | TRBV4-1 | TGCGCCAGCAGCCAGGTAGGGGCTCTCCGCAATCAGCCCCAGCATTTT | CASSQVGALRNQPQHF
TRBD2 | . | TRBJ2-5 | TRBV7-2 | TGTGCCAGCAACTTAGCGGGGGGCTTTCCCGAGACCCAGTACTTC | CASNLAGGFPETQYF
TRBD2 | few | TRBJ2-3 | TRBV7-2 | TGTGCCAGCAGCTTATGGGGCGGGGGGGAAGATACGCAGTATTTT | CASSLWGGGEDTQYF
TRBD1 | . | TRBJ2-1 | TRBV6-5 | TGTGCCAGCAAATCGACAGGGTTTGCGAATGAGCAGTTCTTC | CASKSTGFANEQFF